This T cell receptor (beta chain) was recovered during a study of T cell responses to AZD1222 COVID-19 vaccine. Study observations and caveats: Clonal diversity may have been underestimated, and the donors were mostly white British, with more females than males. Close to half of spike-specific TCRs reportedly recognize unmutated variant regions. Vaccination with two AZD1222 doses was followed by a rise in Spike-specific TCR breadth and depth.

The ends lost 7 bases at V and 1 base at J; junction bases unmatched: 19. The CDR3 spans 18 residues. CDR1 is SNHLY, CDR2 FYNNEI, per germline. Clones were sequenced by immunoSEQ multiplex PCR, and TCRdb holds only the in-frame ones, with some missing. The top ten hold approximately 5% of the sample, which has under 100,000 clones, around 90% seen once. Worth noting for this clone: The antigen remains unidentified.

The starting material was peripheral blood, obtained 28 days after the second AZD1222 dose. V gene TRBV2 combines with J gene TRBJ2-7; 7 nucleotides agree with TRBD1. This receptor was identified in an adult who received the AZD1222 COVID-19 vaccine. The CDR3 protein is CASNFPDRQGSGSYEQYF. The CDR3 DNA is TGTGCCAGCAACTTCCCCGACCGACAGGGTTCTGGTTCCTACGAGCAGTACTTC.